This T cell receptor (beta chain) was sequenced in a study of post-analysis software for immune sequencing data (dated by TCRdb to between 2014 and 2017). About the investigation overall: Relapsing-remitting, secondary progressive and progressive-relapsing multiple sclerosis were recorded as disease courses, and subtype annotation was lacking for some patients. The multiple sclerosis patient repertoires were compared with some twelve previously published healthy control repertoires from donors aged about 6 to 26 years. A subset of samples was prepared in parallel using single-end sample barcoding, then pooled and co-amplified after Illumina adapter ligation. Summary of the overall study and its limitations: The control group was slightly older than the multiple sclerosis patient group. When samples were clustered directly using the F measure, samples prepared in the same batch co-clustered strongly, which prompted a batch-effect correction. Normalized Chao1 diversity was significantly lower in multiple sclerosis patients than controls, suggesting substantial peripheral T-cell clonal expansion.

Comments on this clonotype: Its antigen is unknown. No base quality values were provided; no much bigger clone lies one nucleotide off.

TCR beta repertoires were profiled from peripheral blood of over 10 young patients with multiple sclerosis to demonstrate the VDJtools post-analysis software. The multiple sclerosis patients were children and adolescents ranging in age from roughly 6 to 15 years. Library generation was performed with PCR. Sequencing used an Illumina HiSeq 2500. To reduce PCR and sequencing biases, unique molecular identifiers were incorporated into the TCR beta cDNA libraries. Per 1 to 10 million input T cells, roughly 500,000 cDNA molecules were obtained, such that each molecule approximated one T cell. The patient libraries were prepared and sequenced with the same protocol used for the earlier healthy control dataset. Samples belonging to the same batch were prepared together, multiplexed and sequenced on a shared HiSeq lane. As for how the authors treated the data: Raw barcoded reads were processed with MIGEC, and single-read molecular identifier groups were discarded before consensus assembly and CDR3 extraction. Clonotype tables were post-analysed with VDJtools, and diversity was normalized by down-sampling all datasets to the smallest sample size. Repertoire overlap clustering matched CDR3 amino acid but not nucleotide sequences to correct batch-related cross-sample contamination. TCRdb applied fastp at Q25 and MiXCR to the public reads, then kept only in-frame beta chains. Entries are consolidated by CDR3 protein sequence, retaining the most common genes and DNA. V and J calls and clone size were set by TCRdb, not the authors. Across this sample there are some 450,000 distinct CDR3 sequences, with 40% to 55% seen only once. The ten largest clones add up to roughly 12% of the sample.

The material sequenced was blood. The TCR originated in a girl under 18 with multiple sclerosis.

In nucleotide form, the sequence is TGCGCCAGCAGCTTCGACTACACGGTCGGGAACACCATATATTTT. The encoded protein is CASSFDYTVGNTIYF. Here the chain combines TRBV5-1 and TRBJ1-3; no D gene call is confident. CDR3 length: 15 amino acids, cysteine to phenylalanine. Only the CDR3 portion is preserved as DNA: 45 bases, with reading frame beginning at the first base. Trimming costs V 2 bases and J 7 bases, and their ends lie 16 bases apart. From a lookup of the germline V gene, CDR1 and CDR2 are SGHRS and YFSETQ.